This T cell receptor beta chain derives from a study of radiotherapy plus CTLA-4 blockade in lung cancer. Method: immunoSEQ multiplex PCR; TCRdb's copy keeps in-frame clones and lacks some. The data show about 99,000 clones, with 85% to 90% seen just once and approximately 4.9% held by the top ten. Trimming removed 5 bases at V and 3 bases at J, with 14 bases between. Looked up from germline, CDR1 is LNHDA and CDR2 is SQIVND (reference sequence). This CDR3 is built from 15 residues. The source is a human donor with non-small cell lung cancer that progressed on radiotherapy plus ipilimumab. Sequenced material: peripheral blood, taken from a patient treated with radiotherapy plus ipilimumab. V usage is TRBV19 and J usage is TRBJ1-5, with D maybe TRBD1 (5 bases). The CDR3: CASSVQGLDNQPQHF. The CDR3 DNA follows: TGTGCCAGTAGTGTTCAGGGCTTGGACAATCAGCCCCAGCATTTT.